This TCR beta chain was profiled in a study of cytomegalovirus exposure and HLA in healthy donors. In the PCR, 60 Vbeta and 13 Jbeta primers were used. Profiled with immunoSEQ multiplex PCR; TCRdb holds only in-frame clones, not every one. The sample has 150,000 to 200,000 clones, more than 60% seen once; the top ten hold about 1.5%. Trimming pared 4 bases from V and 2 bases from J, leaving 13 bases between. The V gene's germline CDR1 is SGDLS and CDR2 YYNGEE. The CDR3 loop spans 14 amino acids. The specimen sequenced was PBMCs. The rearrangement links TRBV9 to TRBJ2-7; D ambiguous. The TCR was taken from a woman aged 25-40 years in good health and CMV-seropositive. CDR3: CASSPFEVTYEQYF. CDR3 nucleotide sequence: TGTGCCAGCAGCCCCTTCGAGGTTACCTACGAGCAGTACTTC.